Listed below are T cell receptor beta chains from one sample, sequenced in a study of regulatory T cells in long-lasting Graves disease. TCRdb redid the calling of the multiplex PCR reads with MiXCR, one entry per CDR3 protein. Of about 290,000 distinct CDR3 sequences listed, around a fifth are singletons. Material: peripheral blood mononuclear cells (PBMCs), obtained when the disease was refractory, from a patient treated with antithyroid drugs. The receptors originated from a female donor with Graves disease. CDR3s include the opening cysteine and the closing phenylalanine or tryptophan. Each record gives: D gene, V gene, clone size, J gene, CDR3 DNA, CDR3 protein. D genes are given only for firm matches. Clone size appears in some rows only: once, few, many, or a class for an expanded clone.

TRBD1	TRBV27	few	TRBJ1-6	TGTGCCAGCAGTTTAGTCGGACAGGGCTATTCACCCCTCCACTTT	CASSLVGQGYSPLHF
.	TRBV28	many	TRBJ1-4	TGTGCCAGCAGTTTGATCGGTGCAACTAATGAAAAACTGTTTTTT	CASSLIGATNEKLFF
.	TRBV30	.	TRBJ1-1	TGTGCCTGGAGTGCCCTTCGATATGAAGCTTTCTTT	CAWSALRYEAFF
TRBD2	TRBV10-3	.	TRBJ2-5	TGTGCCATCAGTGGAAATAGCGGGAGAGAGACCCAGTACTTC	CAISGNSGRETQYF
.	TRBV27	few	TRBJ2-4	TGTGCCAGCAGTTTATCGAGAGACGATAAACTCCAGTACTTC	CASSLSRDDKLQYF
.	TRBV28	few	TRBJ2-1	TGTGCCAGCAGTTTAGCTTCGAGCTCCTACAATGAGCAGTTCTTC	CASSLASSSYNEQFF
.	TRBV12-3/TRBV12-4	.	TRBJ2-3	TGTGCCAGCAGTTCCAGGACCGTGTCCGCCCAGTATTTT	CASSSRTVSAQYF
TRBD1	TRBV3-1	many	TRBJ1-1	TGTGCCGTAAGGACAGGGGGCGAACTCACTGAAGCTTTCTTT	CAVRTGGELTEAFF
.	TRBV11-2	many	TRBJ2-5	TGTGCCAGCAGCCCCAACTGGGGAGAGACCCAGTACTTC	CASSPNWGETQYF
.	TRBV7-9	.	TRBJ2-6	TGTGCCAGCAGCTTCGGCAGGGCTGGGGCCAACGTCCTGACTTTC	CASSFGRAGANVLTF
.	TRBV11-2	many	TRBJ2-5	TGTGCCAGCAGCCAAAACCCGGACAGCCAAGAGACCCAGTACTTC	CASSQNPDSQETQYF
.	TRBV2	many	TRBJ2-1	TGTGCCAGCAGTATCCGCGGGGAGTACAATGAGCAGTTCTTC	CASSIRGEYNEQFF
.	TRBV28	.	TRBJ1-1	TGTGCCAGCAGTTTAGTGGGGGGCACTGAAGCTTTCTTT	CASSLVGGTEAFF
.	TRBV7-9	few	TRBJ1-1	TGTGCCAGCAGCTTCTCACAGACAAACACTGAAGCTTTCTTT	CASSFSQTNTEAFF
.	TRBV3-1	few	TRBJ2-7	TGTGCCAGCAGTCGGGAAGGGATCAACGAGCAGTACTTC	CASSREGINEQYF
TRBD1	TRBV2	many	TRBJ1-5	TGTGCCAGCAGTCCAGACAGGGGAAGCAATCAGCCCCAGCATTTT	CASSPDRGSNQPQHF
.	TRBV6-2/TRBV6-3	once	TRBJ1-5	TGTGCCAGCCGACAGACCCATCAGCCCCAGCATTTT	CASRQTHQPQHF
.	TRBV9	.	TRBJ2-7	TGTGCCAGCAGCGTAGGGGACATCGCCCACGAGCAGTACTTC	CASSVGDIAHEQYF
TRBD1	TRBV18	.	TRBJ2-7	TGTGCCAGCTCACTAAACCGGGACAGGGTCAGCGAGCAGTACTTC	CASSLNRDRVSEQYF
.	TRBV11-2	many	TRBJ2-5	TGTGCCAGCAGCTTAGAAAATCTGGCCGTTGAGACCCAGTACTTC	CASSLENLAVETQYF
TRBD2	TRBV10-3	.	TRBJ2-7	TGTGCCATCAGGACCGTGGAGGCGGGAGCATACGAGCAGTACTTC	CAIRTVEAGAYEQYF
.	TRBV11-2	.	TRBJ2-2	TGTGCCAGCAGCTTAGGACTAGTGAACACCGGGGAGCTGTTTTTT	CASSLGLVNTGELFF
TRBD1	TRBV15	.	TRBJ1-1	TGTGCCACCAGCTGGGACAGGGTCGACACTGAAGCTTTCTTT	CATSWDRVDTEAFF
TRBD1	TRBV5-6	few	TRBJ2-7	TGTGCCAGCAGCTTGTTAGGGGACAGGGGGCTAGGCGAGCAGTACTTC	CASSLLGDRGLGEQYF
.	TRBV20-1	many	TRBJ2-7	TGCAGTGCTAGAGACAACTACGAGCAGTACTTC	CSARDNYEQYF
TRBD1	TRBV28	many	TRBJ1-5	TGTGCCAGCAGTCCCGGGACAGGAGGCAGGCCCCAGCATTTT	CASSPGTGGRPQHF
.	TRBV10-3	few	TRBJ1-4	TGTGCCATCGGAACAGAGGAAAAACTGTTTTTT	CAIGTEEKLFF
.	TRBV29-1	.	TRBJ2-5	TGCAGCGTCCCGTTGAAGGAGGGCGGTAGGGGGCAGGGGGAGACCCAGTACTTC	CSVPLKEGGRGQGETQYF
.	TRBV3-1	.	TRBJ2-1	TGTGCCAGCTCCATAGGGGCCTCCTACAATGAGCAGTTCTTC	CASSIGASYNEQFF
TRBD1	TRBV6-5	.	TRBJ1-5	TGTGCCAGCAGTTACAGTCAAGGGGGCGGGCAGCCCCAGCATTTT	CASSYSQGGGQPQHF
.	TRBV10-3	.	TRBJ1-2	TGTGCCATCAGTGAGGGACCCGGCAGCTACACCTTC	CAISEGPGSYTF
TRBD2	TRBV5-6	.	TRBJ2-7	TGTGCCAGCAGCTTGGGGACTAGCTTTAGCTACGAGCAGTACTTC	CASSLGTSFSYEQYF
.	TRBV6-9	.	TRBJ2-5	TGTGCCAGCAGTTACTCAGGGGCCGGGGAGACCCAGTACTTC	CASSYSGAGETQYF
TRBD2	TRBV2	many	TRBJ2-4	TGTGCCAGCAGTGACCTCGGGCTAGCGGGAAACATTCAGTACTTC	CASSDLGLAGNIQYF
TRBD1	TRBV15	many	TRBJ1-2	TGTGCCACCAGCAGCAGAACAGGGGGCTCCCCTGGCTACACCTTC	CATSSRTGGSPGYTF
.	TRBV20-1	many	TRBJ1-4	TGCAGTGCTAGAGGAGGGGGACACTCTAATGAAAAACTGTTTTTT	CSARGGGHSNEKLFF
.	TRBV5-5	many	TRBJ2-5	TGTGCCAGCAGCTTGTGGTCGGGACGCTCCCAAGAGACCCAGTACTTC	CASSLWSGRSQETQYF
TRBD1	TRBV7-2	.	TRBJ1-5	TGTGCCAGCAGCCGGACGGGACAGGGCAATCAGCCCCAGCATTTT	CASSRTGQGNQPQHF
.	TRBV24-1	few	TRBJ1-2	TGTGCCACCAGTGATCCCCTGGACAGAAATGGCTACACCTTC	CATSDPLDRNGYTF
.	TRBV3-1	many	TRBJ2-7	TGTGCCAGCAGCCACTTACAGGAGACTTACGAGCAGTACTTC	CASSHLQETYEQYF
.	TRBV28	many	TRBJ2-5	TGTGCCAGCAGTCCGGCGGGGGCTAGATATCCGCAAGAGACCCAGTACTTC	CASSPAGARYPQETQYF
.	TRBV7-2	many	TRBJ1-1	TGTGCCAGCAGCCACCCCGGCGGGGAAGCTTTCTTT	CASSHPGGEAFF
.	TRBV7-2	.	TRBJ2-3	TGTGCCAGCAGCCGGCCGGCAGATACGCAGTATTTT	CASSRPADTQYF
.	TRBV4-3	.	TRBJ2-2	TGCGCCAGCAGCTGGGATGGAACCGGGGAGCTGTTTTTT	CASSWDGTGELFF
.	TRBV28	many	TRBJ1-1	TGTGCCAGCAAACCATCCGGTGGGGGCGACACTGAAGCTTTCTTT	CASKPSGGGDTEAFF
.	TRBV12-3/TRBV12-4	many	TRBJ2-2	TGTGCCAGCAGTTTCGGGCAGGCGTCGAACACCGGGGAGCTGTTTTTT	CASSFGQASNTGELFF
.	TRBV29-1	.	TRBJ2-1	TGCAGCGCCGGGACGGACTACAATGAGCAGTTCTTC	CSAGTDYNEQFF
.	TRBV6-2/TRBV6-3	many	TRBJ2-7	TGTGCCAGCAGCCTAACAGCAGGGACGGGAGCCTACTACGAGCAGTACTTC	CASSLTAGTGAYYEQYF
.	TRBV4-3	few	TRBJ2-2	TGCGCCAGCAGCCAAGGCAGGGAGGAGAGCACCGGGGAGCTGTTTTTT	CASSQGREESTGELFF
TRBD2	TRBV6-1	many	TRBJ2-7	TGTGCCAGCAGGTCGCCGGGACTAGCGGAGATCGAGCAGTACTTC	CASRSPGLAEIEQYF
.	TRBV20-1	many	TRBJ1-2	TGCAGTGCTCCCACCCTTTACGGGGATGGCTACACCTTC	CSAPTLYGDGYTF
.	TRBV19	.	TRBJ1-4	TGTGCCAGTAGTAAATATGGTCGACCCCTTAATGAAAAACTGTTTTTT	CASSKYGRPLNEKLFF
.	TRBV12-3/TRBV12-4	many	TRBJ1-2	TGTGCCAGCAGGGCGAGGACGGCGAACGTTAAGGGCTACACCTTC	CASRARTANVKGYTF
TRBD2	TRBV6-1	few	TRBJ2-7	TGTGCCAGCAGCGGACTAGCGGGAGGTAGTTACGAGCAGTACTTC	CASSGLAGGSYEQYF
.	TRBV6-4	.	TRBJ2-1	TGTGCCAGCAGTTACTCGAGGCATGAGCAGTTCTTC	CASSYSRHEQFF